This passage covers 30 T cell receptor beta chains from one sample sequenced in a study of shared clonotypes between healthy human individuals. Repertoires were generated with immunoSEQ multiplex PCR, while TCRdb's copy carries only in-frame clones and drops some. This sample has about 2.3 million clones, with roughly 92% found just once. The specimen sequenced was naive CD4+ T cells from PBMCs. Specified subset: CD45RA+ positively selected. The source is a man aged 18 to 30 in good health. Some clones in this sample may be carry-over from other donors' samples.

The chain recombines TRBV11-3 with TRBJ2-1; unclear D gene. The CDR3 has 14 amino acids. The germline gives CDR1 SGHNT, CDR2 YENEEA. Trimming shortened V by 5 bases and J by 6 bases, and 14 bases separated the two germline ends. The CDR3 DNA is TGTGCCAGCAGCCAGGACGGAACCCGCAATGAGCAGTTCTTC. It codes for CASSQDGTRNEQFF.

This chain connects TRBV7-8 to TRBJ1-5, with 7 bases fitting TRBD1. CDR1 is SGHVS and CDR2 is FQNEAQ in the germline V gene. The CDR3 length is 16 residues. V lost 2 bases to trimming and J lost 4 bases; unmatched junction nucleotides: 8. CDR3 amino acids: CASSLTNRGNNQPQHF. In DNA, the CDR3 is TGTGCCAGCAGCTTAACTAACAGGGGTAATAATCAGCCCCAGCATTTT. Complete variable domain (other parts from reference TRBV7-8 and TRBJ1-5): GAGVSQSPRYKVAKRGQDVALRCDPISGHVSLFWYQQALGQGPEFLTYFQNEAQLDKSGLPSDRFFAERPEGSVSTLKIQRTQQEDSAVYLCASSLTNRGNNQPQHFGDGTRLSIL.

The V call is TRBV4-1, the J call TRBJ2-5; the match to TRBD1 covers 8 bases. The J call may be in error: the DNA end matches TRBJ2-7 better. The germline V gene has CDR1 MGHRA and CDR2 YSYEKL. The CDR3 length is 15 residues. CDR3: CASSPRIRDRSEQYF. The CDR3 DNA follows: TGCGCCAGCAGCCCTAGAATCAGGGACAGGAGCGAGCAGTACTTC.

This rearrangement joins TRBV28 to TRBJ2-3, with a possible D match to TRBD1 (5 bases). Trimming shortened V by 7 bases and J by 4 bases, and 21 bases separated the two germline ends. Germline V gives CDR1 MDHEN, CDR2 SYDVKM. The CDR3 is made up of 16 amino acids. For the CDR3, the DNA is TGTGCCAGCACTTCCCTAGGGGATCCCCAAGCAGATACGCAGTATTTT. Its translation is CASTSLGDPQADTQYF. Full variable domain (missing parts from reference TRBV28 and TRBJ2-3): DVKVTQSSRYLVKRTGEKVFLECVQDMDHENMFWYRQDPGLGLRLIYFSYDVKMKEKGDIPEGYSVSREKKERFSLILESASTNQTSMYLCASTSLGDPQADTQYFGPGTRLTVL.

The V call is TRBV2, the J call TRBJ2-1, with TRBD2 identical over 9 bases. The CDR3 loop spans 14 amino acids. The trim removed 5 bases at V and 4 bases at J, leaving 3 bases unmatched. Germline V gene data show CDR1 as SNHLY and CDR2 as FYNNEI. The CDR3 reads CASSPSGIYNEQFF. CDR3 DNA: TGTGCCAGCAGTCCTAGCGGGATTTACAATGAGCAGTTCTTC.

This chain uses TRBV19 with TRBJ2-5; unclear D gene. CDR3 length equals 14 residues. The ends were cut back, 0 bases at V and 10 bases at J, with 15 bases in the middle. Germline CDR1 reads LNHDA; CDR2 reads SQIVND (reference sequence). DNA for the CDR3: TGTGCCAGTAGTATAGAGAGTAGCTTTCGGATCCAGTACTTC. Residues: CASSIESSFRIQYF. The full variable domain, rest sourced from reference TRBV19 and TRBJ2-5, is DGGITQSPKYLFRKEGQNVTLSCEQNLNHDAMYWYRQDPGQGLRLIYYSQIVNDFQKGDIAEGYSVSREKKESFPLTVTSAQKNPTAFYLCASSIESSFRIQYFGPGTRLLVL.

The chain carries TRBV5-1 and TRBJ2-2, with 10 positions matching TRBD2. Germline trimming cut 0 bases from V and 5 bases from J; bases unmatched to any gene: 7. CDR1 SGHRS and CDR2 YFSETQ come from the germline V gene. The CDR3 covers 17 residues. The CDR3 bases are TGCGCCAGCAGCTTGGATCCAGCGGGAGGGGTTACCGGGGAGCTGTTTTTT. Its protein is CASSLDPAGGVTGELFF.

The chain employs TRBV11-2 and TRBJ1-2, with D perhaps TRBD1 (5 bases). Germline CDR1 SGHAT, CDR2 FQNNGV. The CDR3 spans 14 residues. Trimming stripped 5 bases from V and 2 bases from J, with 12 bases between. CDR3 in amino acids: CASSPEGRNYGYTF. CDR3 DNA: TGTGCCAGCAGCCCCGAGGGGAGGAACTATGGCTACACCTTC.

Comments on this clone: At one boundary the junction diverges from the germline segment, which might be a read error. This sequence joins TRBV5-6 and TRBJ2-7; no firm D call. There are 12 residues in the CDR3. Germline CDR1 SGHDT, CDR2 YYEEEE. CDR3 sequence: CASSARLSQGDF. The CDR3 region has the DNA TGTGCCAGCAGCGCACGACTCTCGCAAGGCGACTTC.

This clone was seen a handful of times. The chain links TRBV27 to TRBJ1-4; TRBD1 agrees at 7 bases. Germline CDR1 and CDR2: MNHEY and SMNVEV (reference sequence). The CDR3 length is 15 residues. The V gene end was trimmed by 4 bases and the J gene end by 11 bases; junction bases not matched to a gene: 13. The CDR3 region has the DNA TGTGCCAGCAGTTCAAGGGGGCCACCCCTGGGGAAACTGTTTTTT. It encodes CASSSRGPPLGKLFF.

The genes are TRBV7-2 and TRBJ2-7, with D possibly TRBD2 on 6 matching bases. Trimming took 5 bases from V and 6 from J, leaving 23 bases between them. The CDR3 covers 16 residues. The germline gives CDR1 SGHTA, CDR2 FQGNSA. CDR3 nucleotide sequence: TGTGCCAGCAGCGTCAGCCCGGGACCTGTGGAGGGCGAGCAGTACTTC. As protein: CASSVSPGPVEGEQYF.

The chain couples TRBV9 to TRBJ2-5, with D unresolved. Trimming took off 3 bases at V and 1 base at J, with 7 bases between the two ends. This CDR3 has 13 amino acids. Per the germline V gene, CDR1 is SGDLS and CDR2 is YYNGEE. In DNA form, the CDR3 reads TGTGCCAGCAGCGAGCCAGCCCAAGAGACCCAGTACTTC. Its protein product is CASSEPAQETQYF.

The gene calls are TRBV28 and TRBJ1-2, with unresolved D. Germline-derived CDR1 and CDR2 are MDHEN and SYDVKM. The CDR3 runs to 13 residues. V was cut by 0 bases and J by 10 bases, with 12 bases left in between. The DNA for the CDR3 is TGTGCCAGCAGTTTATGGGGCGCAGGTCACTACACCTTC. This codes for CASSLWGAGHYTF.

The rearrangement joins TRBV28 to TRBJ1-1, with a possible D match to TRBD1 (5 bases). The V end lost 0 bases, the J end lost 1 base, and 6 bases lay between the germline ends. This CDR3 has 14 amino acids. Germline assignment: CDR1 MDHEN and CDR2 SYDVKM. The CDR3: CASSLWGGNTEAFF. DNA for the CDR3: TGTGCCAGCAGTTTATGGGGGGGGAACACTGAAGCTTTCTTT.

Notes on this clone: The sample contains more than one DNA sequence encoding this CDR3. The chain uses TRBV5-1 and TRBJ2-5, with TRBD1 identical over 8 bases. V was pared by 2 bases and J by 4 bases, with 1 base of the junction left unmatched. The CDR3 has 13 residues. Germline V lookup: CDR1 SGHRS, CDR2 YFSETQ. CDR3 coding DNA: TGCGCCAGCAGCTTTGACAGGGGAGAGACCCAGTACTTC. It codes for CASSFDRGETQYF.

In this sample, this clone turned up once. The sample holds other DNA sequences that translate to the same CDR3. The chain carries TRBV29-1 and TRBJ2-1; TRBD2 agrees at 10 bases. The CDR3 runs to 14 residues. V shed 7 bases and J 1 base; nucleotides not matched to a gene: 4. Germline-derived CDR1 and CDR2 are SQVTM and ANQGSEA. The CDR3 loop is CSGLAGGSYNEQFF. The DNA for the CDR3 is TGCAGCGGATTAGCGGGAGGTTCCTACAATGAGCAGTTCTTC.

V is TRBV5-6 and J is TRBJ1-2, with TRBD1 as a possible D gene (5 bases). In germline, CDR1 is SGHDT, CDR2 YYEEEE. CDR3 length equals 15 residues. Trimming took 4 bases from V and 4 from J, leaving 17 bases between them. This chain's CDR3 is CASSPVDSATYGYTF. CDR3 bases: TGTGCCAGCAGCCCTGTCGACAGTGCCACCTATGGCTACACCTTC.

The chain joins TRBV5-1 to TRBJ1-4, with D perhaps TRBD1 (6 bases). This CDR3 is 17 amino acids long. CDR1 is SGHRS and CDR2 is YFSETQ in the germline V gene. V gave up 4 bases and J gave up 0 bases, with 16 bases separating them. CDR3 sequence reads: CASSQEGHLATNEKLFF. The CDR3 nucleotides are TGCGCCAGCAGCCAGGAGGGACATTTAGCAACTAATGAAAAACTGTTTTTT.

The V and J genes are TRBV5-1 and TRBJ1-3; the D gene is possibly TRBD1 (6 bases). The ends were cut back, 0 bases at V and 0 bases at J, with 13 bases in the middle. The germline V gene has CDR1 SGHRS and CDR2 YFSETQ. CDR3 length: 17 residues. CDR3 loop: CASSLAQGLSSGNTIYF. As DNA, the CDR3 is TGCGCCAGCAGCTTGGCGCAGGGGCTGAGCTCTGGAAACACCATATATTTT.

This clone was picked up a small number of times. The rearrangement links TRBV28 to TRBJ1-1, with D uncertain. CDR3 length: 11 amino acids. Trimming took 3 bases from V and 5 from J, leaving 4 bases between them. Per the germline V gene, CDR1 is MDHEN and CDR2 is SYDVKM. The CDR3 sequence is CASSLWTEAFF. CDR3 nucleotides: TGTGCCAGCAGTTTGTGGACTGAAGCTTTCTTT.

This rearrangement joins TRBV30 to TRBJ2-3, with TRBD2 identical over 10 bases. The V gene's germline CDR1 is GTSNPN and CDR2 SVGIG (reference sequence). The CDR3 has 15 residues. The V segment lost 2 bases and the J segment 7 bases; nucleotides outside the gene matches: 9. CDR3 protein: CAWSSASGSGNTQYF. The DNA of the CDR3 is TGTGCCTGGAGTTCCGCTAGCGGGAGTGGGAATACGCAGTATTTT.

The genes are TRBV7-2 and TRBJ1-5, with TRBD1 matching over 9 bases. The CDR3 consists of 18 residues. Trimming removed 5 bases from V and 3 bases from J; junction bases left unmatched: 14. Per the germline V gene, CDR1 is SGHTA and CDR2 is FQGNSA. In DNA form, the CDR3 reads TGTGCCAGCAGCCTTCAACCCCCCGGGACAGGGTACAATCAGCCCCAGCATTTT. This codes for CASSLQPPGTGYNQPQHF.

For this clone: Different DNA sequences within this sample yield the same CDR3. V gene TRBV28 combines with J gene TRBJ1-5; D unresolved. With 6 bases removed from V and 0 bases from J, the gap between germline ends came to 3 bases. Germline lookup yields CDR1 MDHEN and CDR2 SYDVKM. The CDR3 spans 12 residues. CDR3 residues: CASRDSNQPQHF. The CDR3 DNA sequence: TGTGCCAGCAGGGATAGCAATCAGCCCCAGCATTTT.

This chain joins TRBV29-1 and TRBJ2-7, with 7 nucleotides matching TRBD2. CDR1 is SQVTM, CDR2 ANQGSEA, per germline. CDR3 length: 13 amino acids. With 7 bases clipped from V and 3 bases from J, the junction kept 9 bases outside the gene matches. CDR3 coding DNA: TGCAGCGCCCGGGTCGGGAGGCACTACGAGCAGTACTTC. Amino acid sequence: CSARVGRHYEQYF.

The CDR3 sequence: CASRRDTSYEQYF. The CDR3, as DNA: TGTGCCAGTAGACGCGACACGTCCTACGAGCAGTACTTC. The V call is TRBV19, the J call TRBJ2-7; no clear D. This CDR3 is built from 13 residues. V lost 6 bases and J 1 base, leaving 10 bases between the germline ends. The germline V gene encodes CDR1 LNHDA and CDR2 SQIVND (reference sequence).

This chain links TRBV5-1 with TRBJ2-2; 12 bases are a match to TRBD2. Per the germline V gene, CDR1 is SGHRS and CDR2 is YFSETQ. With V trimmed by 4 bases and J by 6 bases, 4 bases remained unmatched. This CDR3 spans 15 amino acids. The CDR3 region has the DNA TGCGCCAGCAGCAACCGGACTAGCGGGGCCGGGGAGCTGTTTTTT. This sequence encodes CASSNRTSGAGELFF.

This clone appeared a single time. The gene calls are TRBV19 and TRBJ2-1, with 11 bases fitting TRBD2. This CDR3 comprises 18 residues. CDR1 and CDR2 (germline): LNHDA, SQIVND (reference sequence). V shed 2 bases, J shed 0 bases, and the junction held 6 bases outside the gene matches. In DNA form, the CDR3 reads TGTGCCAGTAGTATAAGGACTAGCGGGTTAAGCTCCTACAATGAGCAGTTCTTC. Encoded protein: CASSIRTSGLSSYNEQFF.

This clone was observed a single time. This chain joins TRBV2 and TRBJ1-3; 7 bases line up with TRBD1. Germline V lookup: CDR1 SNHLY, CDR2 FYNNEI. The junction had 8 bases not matched to a gene; V was cut back by 6 bases and J by 0 bases. The CDR3 spans 16 residues. The CDR3 protein is CASSYQGGRSGNTIYF. CDR3 bases: TGTGCCAGCAGCTACCAAGGGGGCCGCTCTGGAAACACCATATATTTT.

The chain couples TRBV4-3 to TRBJ1-1; D is ambiguous. From germline, CDR1 is LGHNA and CDR2 YSLEER. The CDR3 sequence is 16 residues long. V was clipped by 2 bases and J by 4 bases, with 17 bases between them. The CDR3 DNA is TGCGCCAGCAGCCAATGGTCGACAAACCTCGGCACTGAAGCTTTCTTT. The encoded protein is CASSQWSTNLGTEAFF.

The genes are TRBV5-1 and TRBJ2-7, with TRBD2 matching over 7 bases. The J segment lost 2 bases and the V segment lost 4 bases, leaving 12 bases of the junction unmatched. Germline values: CDR1 SGHRS, CDR2 YFSETQ. The CDR3 loop spans 16 amino acids. The CDR3: CASSTKTSVSTYEQYF. The CDR3 coding sequence is TGCGCCAGCAGCACAAAAACTAGCGTTTCCACCTACGAGCAGTACTTC.